The 17 T cell receptor beta chains given below trace back to one sample, sequenced in a study of T cell responses to AZD1222 COVID-19 vaccine. The repertoire was sequenced with immunoSEQ multiplex PCR; TCRdb's copy has only in-frame clones and lacks some. The sample includes 110,000 to 150,000 clones, 92% of them seen just once. Sample: peripheral blood, taken on day 0 of AZD1222 vaccination. The receptors come from an adult in good health.

V is TRBV5-1 and J is TRBJ1-3; tentative D call: TRBD1 (6 bases). The germline V gene encodes CDR1 SGHRS and CDR2 YFSETQ. CDR3 length: 16 amino acids. Trimming pared 0 bases from V and 4 bases from J, leaving 14 bases between. CDR3 DNA sequence: TGCGCCAGCAGCTTGGAGGGGGAGACTTGGGGAAACACCATATATTTT. Translation: CASSLEGETWGNTIYF.

CDR3 bases: TGTGCCAGCAGCTTTGGGATCACCGGGGAGCTGTTTTTT. The encoded protein is CASSFGITGELFF. This chain uses TRBV7-9 with TRBJ2-2, with unresolved D. V was pared by 3 bases and J by 4 bases, with 6 bases between. Per germline, CDR1 SEHNR and CDR2 FQNEAQ (reference sequence). The CDR3 runs to 13 residues.

The chain joins TRBV6-1 to TRBJ2-7, with 12 bases identical to TRBD2. The trim removed 1 base at V and 2 bases at J, leaving 0 bases unmatched. This CDR3 region has 15 residues. Germline-derived CDR1 and CDR2 are MNHNS and SASEGT. The CDR3 DNA is TGTGCCAGCAGTGAAGGGACTAGCGGGGCCTACGAGCAGTACTTC. As protein: CASSEGTSGAYEQYF.

The V gene is TRBV20-1, the J gene TRBJ2-7; D is undetermined. This CDR3 is built from 11 residues. From germline, CDR1 is DFQATT and CDR2 SNEGSKA (reference sequence). Trimming took 5 bases from V and 3 from J, leaving 8 bases between them. The CDR3 nucleotides read TGCAGTGCTCGCAAAATCTACGAGCAGTACTTC. Protein sequence: CSARKIYEQYF.

The genes are TRBV4-1 and TRBJ2-3, with 8 bases aligning to TRBD2. Germline CDR1 MGHRA, CDR2 YSYEKL. V shed 8 bases, J shed 8 bases, and the junction held 15 bases outside the gene matches. CDR3 size: 15 residues. The CDR3 DNA reads as TGCGCCAGCGCCCTTGGGGTAGCGGGAATGGTTACGCAGTATTTT. Encoded protein: CASALGVAGMVTQYF.

Only a few counts were recorded for this clone. J is TRBJ1-4 and V is TRBV4-1; 8 nucleotides align to TRBD1. The V and J ends lost 3 bases and 8 bases, in that order; junction bases with no gene match: 8. CDR1 is MGHRA, CDR2 YSYEKL, per germline. This CDR3 comprises 15 residues. The CDR3 region is CASSHLQGADEKLFF. For the CDR3, the DNA is TGCGCCAGCAGCCACCTTCAGGGGGCCGACGAAAAACTGTTTTTT.

The chain is built from TRBV7-3 and TRBJ2-1; 8 nucleotides agree with TRBD2. This CDR3 comprises 15 residues. J gave up 6 bases and V 0 bases, and 4 bases lay outside the gene matches. Germline V lookup: CDR1 SGHTA, CDR2 FQGTGA. CDR3 residues: CASSLTGLAGNEQFF. The CDR3 DNA is TGTGCCAGCAGCTTAACCGGACTAGCAGGCAATGAGCAGTTCTTC.

In this sample, this clone turned up once. Other DNA sequences in this specimen translate into the identical CDR3. J is TRBJ2-2 and V is TRBV7-3; D uncertain. The CDR3 runs to 12 residues. Trimming took off 4 bases at V and 3 bases at J, with 3 bases between the two ends. In germline, CDR1 is SGHTA, CDR2 FQGTGA. The CDR3, as DNA: TGTGCCAGCAGCTCGGACACCGGGGAGCTGTTTTTT. Residues: CASSSDTGELFF.

This clone appeared a single time. The chain uses TRBV6-5 and TRBJ2-6; 8 bases agree with TRBD2. Trimming took 8 bases from V and 0 from J; bases not matched to a gene: 3. Germline V gives CDR1 MNHEY, CDR2 SVGAGI. CDR3 length: 15 amino acids. CDR3 coding DNA: TGTGCCAGCGCGGGAGGAAGCTCTGGGGCCAACGTCCTGACTTTC. It is translated as CASAGGSSGANVLTF.

The V gene is TRBV5-4, the J gene TRBJ1-3, with D perhaps matching TRBD1 (5 bases). Germline V gene data show CDR1 as SGHNT and CDR2 as YYREEE (reference sequence). The germline V and J ends were trimmed by 0 bases and 8 bases, with 12 bases remaining between them. CDR3 length: 14 amino acids. The CDR3 DNA is TGTGCCAGCAGCTTGGAGGGCAGGGCGGACACCATATATTTT. It translates to CASSLEGRADTIYF.

The chain is built from TRBV27 and TRBJ2-7; no clear D gene. The CDR3 length is 16 residues. V lost 7 bases to trimming and J lost 2 bases, with 21 bases between them. Germline CDR1 MNHEY, CDR2 SMNVEV (reference sequence). CDR3 DNA: TGTGCCAGCACCGTGAGGAGCCCGCGAGCCGCCTACGAGCAGTACTTC. Translation gives CASTVRSPRAAYEQYF.

This clone showed up just a few times. CDR3: CASSLNDEQYF. Written as DNA, the CDR3 is TGCGCCAGCAGCTTAAATGACGAGCAGTACTTC. The genes are TRBV5-1 and TRBJ2-7, with D hard to call. Germline CDR1 and CDR2: SGHRS and YFSETQ. The V gene lost 2 bases and the J gene lost 5 bases, with 5 bases spanning the gap. CDR3 size: 11 residues.

This clone was detected once. The rearrangement joins TRBV6-1 to TRBJ1-1, with D perhaps matching TRBD1 (5 bases). Trimming shortened V by 1 base and J by 3 bases, and 9 bases separated the two germline ends. The CDR3 totals 14 residues. Germline V gene data show CDR1 as MNHNS and CDR2 as SASEGT. The CDR3 nucleotides are TGTGCCAGCAGTGAAGACCCGGGGGACACTGAAGCTTTCTTT. Translation: CASSEDPGDTEAFF.

Note on this clone: Other DNA sequences in this specimen translate into the identical CDR3. The chain carries TRBV7-3 and TRBJ2-5; D perhaps matches TRBD1 (5 bases). Germline V gene sequence: CDR1 SGHTA, CDR2 FQGTGA. The CDR3 is 14 amino acids. Trimming shortened V by 5 bases and J by 2 bases, and 12 bases separated the two germline ends. The CDR3 is CASSPTGLQETQYF. The CDR3 DNA is TGTGCCAGCAGCCCAACAGGCTTACAAGAGACCCAGTACTTC.

This clone was recorded at least ten times. The rearrangement joins TRBV6-4 to TRBJ2-6, with 7 bases identical to TRBD2. J was trimmed by 4 bases and V by 2 bases; bases with no gene match: 2. Germline CDR1 is MRHNA and CDR2 is SNTAGT. The CDR3 is 15 residues long. CDR3 in amino acids: CASSDGGDGANVLTF. In nucleotides, the CDR3 is TGTGCCAGCAGTGACGGGGGGGACGGGGCCAACGTCCTGACTTTC.

This rearrangement joins TRBV11-3 to TRBJ2-1, with D possibly being TRBD1 (6 bases). Trimming removed 5 bases at V and 6 bases at J, with 8 bases between. Germline loops: CDR1 SGHNT, CDR2 YENEEA. This CDR3 spans 12 amino acids. CDR3 loop: CASSQQGNEQFF. The CDR3, as DNA: TGTGCCAGCAGCCAACAGGGCAATGAGCAGTTCTTC. Based on the CDR3 plus reference TRBV11-3 and TRBJ2-1, the full variable domain is EAGVVQSPRYKIIEKKQPVAFWCNPISGHNTLYWYLQNLGQGPELLIRYENEEAVDDSQLPKDRFSAERLKGVDSTLKIQPAELGDSAVYLCASSQQGNEQFFGPGTRLTVL.

This chain joins TRBV2 and TRBJ2-1; the match to TRBD1 covers 8 bases. Germline CDR1 reads SNHLY; CDR2 reads FYNNEI. This CDR3 has 13 amino acids. After removal of 7 bases from V and 5 bases from J, the junction contained 4 bases not matched to a gene. The DNA of the CDR3 is TGTGCCAGCACCGGACAGGGACACAATGAGCAGTTCTTC. Protein: CASTGQGHNEQFF.